These 30 T cell receptor beta chains were all obtained from the same sample, sequenced in a study of molecular identifiers for immune sequencing clone quantification. TCRdb passed the PCR reads through MiXCR, listing each CDR3 protein once. The sample lists about 500,000 distinct CDR3 sequences, roughly 24% occurring once. The source material was naive CD8+ T cells from blood, with Jurkat cell RNA spiked in. Subset in this sample: FACS-sorted CD8+CD4-CCR7+CD45RA+ naive T cells. The receptors were sampled from a human donor in good health. Some libraries in this study had Jurkat cell RNA spiked in.

The chain joins TRBV20-1 to TRBJ2-3; 10 nucleotides match TRBD2. Germline V CDR1 and CDR2: DFQATT, SNEGSKA (reference sequence). This CDR3 is built from 15 residues. With V trimmed by 6 bases and J by 9 bases, 15 bases remained unmatched. The CDR3 DNA reads as TGCAGTGCCCACACCCCCACTAGCGGGACTGTGACGCAGTATTTT. This gives the protein CSAHTPTSGTVTQYF.

The chain links TRBV3-1 to TRBJ2-7, with D unresolved. In germline, CDR1 is LGHDT, CDR2 YNNKEL (reference sequence). The CDR3 spans 14 residues. V was pared by 1 base and J by 6 bases, with 13 bases between. CDR3 protein: CASSQGGLPTEQYF. For the CDR3, the DNA is TGTGCCAGCAGCCAAGGCGGCCTCCCTACCGAGCAGTACTTC.

Of note for this clonotype: Since a much larger clone is just one base distant, this may be a read error. This chain links TRBV27 with TRBJ1-2, with TRBD1 as a possible D gene (5 bases). This CDR3 is 13 amino acids long. Germline CDR1 MNHEY, CDR2 SMNVEV (reference sequence). This chain's CDR3 is CASSFEGTYGYIF. The CDR3 region has the DNA TGTGCCAGCAGTTTTGAGGGGACCTATGGCTACATCTTC.

This clonotype was recorded a few times. The chain has TRBV14 and TRBJ2-1; D is unresolved. Germline V gene lookup returns CDR1 SGHDN and CDR2 FVKESK. The CDR3 contains 18 residues. Trimming removed 1 base at V and 0 bases at J, with 16 bases between. This chain's CDR3 is CASSQGLHSVSSYNEQFF. The CDR3 nucleotides are TGTGCCAGCAGCCAAGGGCTCCACTCCGTGAGCTCCTACAATGAGCAGTTCTTC.

The chain links TRBV4-1 to TRBJ2-1; TRBD2 matches 8 bases. Germline lookup yields CDR1 MGHRA and CDR2 YSYEKL. Losses at the gene ends were 3 bases for V and 8 bases for J; bases not matched to a gene: 3. CDR3 size: 13 residues. The CDR3 spells CASSQELADEQFF. As DNA, the CDR3 is TGCGCCAGCAGCCAGGAACTAGCGGATGAGCAGTTCTTC.

This chain links TRBV19 with TRBJ2-3; tentative D call: TRBD2 (6 bases). The germline V gene encodes CDR1 LNHDA and CDR2 SQIVND (reference sequence). V was shortened by 1 base and J by 5 bases, with 7 bases between the two germline ends. CDR3 length equals 13 residues. The CDR3 sequence is CASSIVGGDTQYF. As DNA, the CDR3 is TGTGCCAGTAGTATAGTGGGGGGAGATACGCAGTATTTT.

V is TRBV5-6 and J is TRBJ1-5, with 7 nucleotides matching TRBD1. With 4 bases clipped from V and 3 bases from J, the junction kept 10 bases outside the gene matches. Per the germline V gene, CDR1 is SGHDT and CDR2 is YYEEEE. The CDR3 loop spans 16 amino acids. Here the CDR3 reads CASSLRTGTDNQPQHF. Here the CDR3 DNA reads TGTGCCAGCAGCCTACGCACCGGGACAGACAATCAGCCCCAGCATTTT.

Details on this clonotype: A much larger clone is a single base away; this may be a read error. V usage is TRBV7-9 and J usage is TRBJ1-5; D is unclear. The CDR3 consists of 12 residues. With 5 bases removed from V and 6 bases from J, the gap between germline ends came to 8 bases. CDR1 and CDR2 (germline): SEHNR, FQNEAQ (reference sequence). The CDR3 spells CASSVRGQPQHF. CDR3 nucleotides: TGTGCCAGCAGCGTACGGGGTCAGCCCCAGCATTTT.

This clonotype came up a few times. This chain uses TRBV6-2 or TRBV6-3 with TRBJ1-2; D is unresolved. The CDR3 totals 19 residues. Germline V gives CDR1 MNHEY, CDR2 SVGEGT. V was clipped by 5 bases and J by 4 bases, with 29 bases between them. Written as DNA, the CDR3 is TGTGCCAGCAGTCGCCCCTCGACGGTAGCGAGGAGCGTAATCTATGGCTACACCTTC. Translated, it gives CASSRPSTVARSVIYGYTF.

In its sample, this clonotype was seen many times. The chain uses TRBV29-1 and TRBJ1-2; D unclear. The length of the CDR3 is 13 residues. The ends were cut back, 5 bases at V and 3 bases at J, with 13 bases in the middle. In germline, CDR1 is SQVTM, CDR2 ANQGSEA. This CDR3 is CSVHRESYYGYTF. Written as DNA, the CDR3 is TGCAGCGTTCACAGAGAATCTTACTATGGCTACACCTTC.

This clonotype occurred a few times. The chain couples TRBV12-3 or TRBV12-4 to TRBJ2-1, with 8 bases lining up with TRBD1. CDR3 length equals 16 residues. Trimming removed 4 bases from V and 8 bases from J; junction bases left unmatched: 13. CDR3 protein: CASSYSGDRTSYEQFF. As DNA, the CDR3 is TGTGCCAGCAGTTATAGTGGGGACAGGACTTCCTATGAGCAGTTCTTC.

As to this clonotype: The CDR3 does not close with the conserved phenylalanine or tryptophan, likely indicating a read error. The DNA is omitted, as the CDR3 cannot be located on it reliably, and the CDR3 follows TCRdb's listing. V and J are TRBV5-1 and TRBJ2-7; whether TRBD1, the table's D call, matches the DNA was not checked. The length of the CDR3 is 14 amino acids, counting both ends. Germline CDR1 and CDR2: SGHRS and YFSETQ. CDR3 sequence: CASSLTGATYERYC.

The table lists this clonotype with a few counts. The CDR3 nucleotides are TGTGCCAGCAGCCAAGGCCGGGCCAGCCCGATTGGCAACGAGCAGTACTTC. Protein sequence: CASSQGRASPIGNEQYF. The chain couples TRBV14 to TRBJ2-7; D remains unclear. This CDR3 spans 17 amino acids. The germline CDR1 and CDR2 sequences are SGHDN and FVKESK. Trimming left V 1 base short and J 5 bases short, with 21 bases between.

This chain uses TRBV27 with TRBJ2-3, with D perhaps TRBD2 (7 bases). Trimming left V 7 bases short and J 4 bases short, with 21 bases between. The CDR3 spans 16 residues. Germline CDR1 reads MNHEY; CDR2 reads SMNVEV (reference sequence). CDR3 residues: CASNKHWGGASDTQYF. As DNA, the CDR3 is TGTGCCAGCAATAAACACTGGGGGGGGGCTTCAGATACGCAGTATTTT.

Remarks on this clonotype: Germline and junction disagree at one end, which may indicate a read error. The chain combines TRBV28 with TRBJ2-1; 7 nucleotides line up with TRBD1. In germline, CDR1 is MDHEN, CDR2 SYDVKM. The CDR3 loop spans 14 amino acids. Written as DNA, the CDR3 is TGTGCCAGCAACCCGGACAGGTCCTACAATGGGCAGTTCTTC. This encodes CASNPDRSYNGQFF.

This clonotype was recorded at least ten times. This chain links TRBV20-1 with TRBJ2-7; the match to TRBD2 covers 7 bases. Germline CDR1 and CDR2: DFQATT and SNEGSKA (reference sequence). The CDR3 is 16 amino acids. V was pared by 3 bases and J by 2 bases, with 13 bases of the junction left unmatched. CDR3 in amino acids: CSASEVGGGPTYEQYF. DNA of the CDR3: TGCAGTGCTAGCGAAGTCGGGGGAGGGCCCACCTACGAGCAGTACTTC.

CDR3 in amino acids: CASSADTGLAGPRPYEQYF. The DNA of the CDR3 is TGTGCCAGCAGCGCAGACACCGGACTAGCGGGCCCTCGGCCCTACGAGCAGTACTTC. The chain is built from TRBV13 and TRBJ2-7; 11 positions match TRBD2. CDR1 and CDR2 from the germline V gene are PRHDT and FYEKMQ (reference sequence). The CDR3 length is 19 residues. Trimming took 5 bases from V and 2 from J; bases not matched to a gene: 17.

This clonotype was counted only a few times. The chain uses TRBV6-5 and TRBJ2-7, with 9 bases fitting TRBD2. Germline V gene sequence: CDR1 MNHEY, CDR2 SVGAGI. Trimming removed 4 bases from V and 2 bases from J; junction bases left unmatched: 6. This CDR3 has 15 amino acids. This CDR3 is CASSFGVAGAYEQYF. DNA of the CDR3: TGTGCCAGCAGTTTTGGAGTAGCGGGGGCCTACGAGCAGTACTTC.

This clonotype was seen many times. The chain is built from TRBV11-2 and TRBJ2-3, with TRBD1 matching over 9 bases. The CDR3 runs to 17 residues. Unmatched junction bases numbered 4, after V lost 0 bases and J lost 0 bases. Germline V CDR1 and CDR2: SGHAT, FQNNGV. The CDR3 region has the DNA TGTGCCAGCAGCTTAGAAGCCGGGACAGGGAGCACAGATACGCAGTATTTT. Its translation: CASSLEAGTGSTDTQYF. Complete variable domain (other parts from reference TRBV11-2 and TRBJ2-3): EAGVAQSPRYKIIEKRQSVAFWCNPISGHATLYWYQQILGQGPKLLIQFQNNGVVDDSQLPKDRFSAERLKGVDSTLKIQPAKLEDSAVYLCASSLEAGTGSTDTQYFGPGTRLTVL.

This clonotype was seen a handful of times. This chain links TRBV7-6 with TRBJ2-2, with TRBD1 matching 7 bases. The trim removed 4 bases at V and 7 bases at J, leaving 9 bases unmatched. Germline CDR1 is SGHVS and CDR2 is FNYEAQ. The CDR3 loop spans 15 amino acids. CDR3 protein: CASSSRQGWDGELFF. For the CDR3, the DNA is TGTGCCAGCAGCTCTAGACAGGGCTGGGACGGGGAGCTGTTTTTT.

The table lists this clonotype with many counts. This chain connects TRBV24-1 to TRBJ2-2; TRBD1 aligns across 7 bases. The CDR3 contains 13 residues. The germline gives CDR1 KGHDR, CDR2 SFDVKD. V was clipped by 6 bases and J by 6 bases; unmatched bases: 3. CDR3 DNA: TGTGCCACCAGTACCGGGACAGCCGGGGAGCTGTTTTTT. Protein sequence: CATSTGTAGELFF.

This rearrangement joins TRBV6-5 to TRBJ2-7; D might be TRBD1 (6 bases). Looked up from germline, CDR1 is MNHEY and CDR2 is SVGAGI. V was cut by 5 bases and J by 2 bases, with 16 bases left in between. The CDR3 is 15 residues long. Here the CDR3 DNA reads TGTGCCAGCAGTAAAGTATGGGACAACGCCTACGAGCAGTACTTC. Translation: CASSKVWDNAYEQYF.

At least ten counts were recorded for this clonotype. The rearrangement uses TRBV5-5 and TRBJ2-3, with D perhaps assigned TRBD1 or TRBD2 (7 bases each). The CDR3 length is 15 residues. Germline values: CDR1 SGHKS, CDR2 YYEKEE (reference sequence). V lost 4 bases and J 2 bases, leaving 14 bases between the germline ends. The CDR3 DNA follows: TGTGCCAGCAGCCCCCAGGGGGGGTTCACAGATACGCAGTATTTT. It encodes CASSPQGGFTDTQYF. The whole variable domain, filled in from reference TRBV5-5 and TRBJ2-3, reads DAGVTQSPTHLIKTRGQQVTLRCSPISGHKSVSWYQQVLGQGPQFIFQYYEKEERGRGNFPDRFSARQFPNYSSELNVNALLLGDSALYLCASSPQGGFTDTQYFGPGTRLTVL.

This clonotype occurred many times. This rearrangement joins TRBV14 to TRBJ2-1, with D uncertain. This CDR3 spans 13 amino acids. Germline V gives CDR1 SGHDN, CDR2 FVKESK. Trimming left V 3 bases short and J 10 bases short, with 13 bases between. CDR3 sequence: CASSQLSSFEQFF. In DNA form, the CDR3 reads TGTGCCAGCAGCCAGCTCTCCTCATTCGAGCAGTTCTTC.

The chain uses TRBV12-3 or TRBV12-4 and TRBJ2-5, with D uncertain. With 4 bases removed from V and 1 base from J, the gap between germline ends came to 7 bases. This CDR3 region has 13 residues. CDR3 residues: CASSSRPQETQYF. CDR3 DNA: TGTGCCAGCAGTTCCCGACCCCAAGAGACCCAGTACTTC.

The chain links TRBV12-3 or TRBV12-4 to TRBJ2-7, with TRBD1 identical over 12 bases. The CDR3 runs 17 residues. J was trimmed by 2 bases and V by 4 bases; bases with no gene match: 9. The CDR3 bases are TGTGCCAGCAGTTACGGGACAGGGGGCGCGGGTCCCTACGAGCAGTACTTC. Protein sequence: CASSYGTGGAGPYEQYF.

As for this clonotype: A much more abundant neighbour one base away suggests this may be a read error. The V and J genes are TRBV7-9 and TRBJ2-7, with 8 bases identical to TRBD2. The CDR3 extends over 14 amino acids. Germline values: CDR1 SEHNR, CDR2 FQNEAQ (reference sequence). The CDR3 DNA follows: TGTGCCTGCAGCTCTCTCGCGGGAGGATCCGAGCAGTACTTC. Translating it yields CACSSLAGGSEQYF.

The sample holds a few counts of this clonotype. The V and J genes are TRBV29-1 and TRBJ1-1; no clear D gene. The CDR3 is 16 residues long. Germline V gene sequence: CDR1 SQVTM, CDR2 ANQGSEA. V lost 7 bases, J lost 0 bases, and 21 bases lay in between. CDR3 region: CSARWNRELLNTEAFF. The CDR3 DNA reads TGCAGCGCCCGGTGGAACCGGGAGCTTTTGAACACTGAAGCTTTCTTT. The variable domain in full, with the rest retrieved from reference TRBV29-1 and TRBJ1-1, is SAVISQKPSRDICQRGTSLTIQCQVDSQVTMMFWYRQQPGQSLTLIATANQGSEATYESGFVIDKFPISRPNLTFSTLTVSNMSPEDSSIYLCSARWNRELLNTEAFFGQGTRLTVV.

The chain employs TRBV27 and TRBJ1-6; D uncertain. The CDR3 is made up of 15 amino acids. CDR1 MNHEY and CDR2 SMNVEV come from the germline V gene (reference sequence). The V end was cut by 5 bases, the J end by 10 bases, with 18 bases between. DNA for the CDR3: TGTGCCAGCAGTGCCCGACTGGGAGTTTTGTCACCCCTCCACTTT. It specifies CASSARLGVLSPLHF.

A word on this clonotype: Since a much larger clone is just one base distant, this may be a read error. The V gene is TRBV28, the J gene TRBJ2-7; no clear D gene. The CDR3 loop spans 14 amino acids. CDR1 MDHEN and CDR2 SYDVKM come from the germline V gene. The V and J ends lost 5 bases and 2 bases respectively, with 13 bases between them. The CDR3 sequence: CASSTRPNTYEQYF. The DNA of the CDR3 is TGTGCCAGCAGTACCCGACCAAACACCTACGAGCAGTACTTC.